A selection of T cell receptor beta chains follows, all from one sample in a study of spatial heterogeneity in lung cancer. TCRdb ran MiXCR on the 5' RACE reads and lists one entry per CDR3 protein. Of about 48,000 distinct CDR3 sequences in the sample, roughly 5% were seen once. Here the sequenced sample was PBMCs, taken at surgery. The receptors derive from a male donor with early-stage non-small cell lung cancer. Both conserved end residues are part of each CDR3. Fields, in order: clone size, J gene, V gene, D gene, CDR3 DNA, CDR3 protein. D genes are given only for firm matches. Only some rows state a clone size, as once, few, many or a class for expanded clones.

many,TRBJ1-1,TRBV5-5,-,TGTGCCAGCAGCTTGCGGAGGATGGGTACTGAAGCTTTCTTT,CASSLRRMGTEAFF
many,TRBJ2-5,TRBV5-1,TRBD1,TGCGCCAGCAGGAGACAGGGACAGAGCCAAGAGACCCAGTACTTC,CASRRQGQSQETQYF
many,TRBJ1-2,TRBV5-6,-,TGTGCCAGCAGCTTGGGAAGTAATAACTATGGCTACACCTTC,CASSLGSNNYGYTF
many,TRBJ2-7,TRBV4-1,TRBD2,TGCGCCAGCAGCAACTACCCCCGGGGGAGCGGGAGTTCAACCTACGAGCAGTACTTC,CASSNYPRGSGSSTYEQYF
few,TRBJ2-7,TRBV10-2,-,TGCGCCAGCAGTGATTTACTTGCCTACGAGCAGTACTTC,CASSDLLAYEQYF
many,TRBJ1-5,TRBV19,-,TGTGCCAGTAGGGACTGGGTCGCGGGAAATCAGCCCCAGCATTTT,CASRDWVAGNQPQHF
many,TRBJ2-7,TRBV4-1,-,TGCGCCAGCAGCCAAGATTCTAACGTCTACGAGCAGTACTTC,CASSQDSNVYEQYF
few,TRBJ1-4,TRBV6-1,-,TGTGCCAGCAGTGACCGACAGGATGAAAAACTGTTTTTT,CASSDRQDEKLFF
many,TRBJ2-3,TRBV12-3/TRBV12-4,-,TGTGCCAGCAGTCTAGGAGGTGCTGGATTAGATACGCAGTATTTT,CASSLGGAGLDTQYF
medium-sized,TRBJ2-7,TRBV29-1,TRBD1,TGCAGCGTAGTGGGACAGCACTCCTACGAGCAGTACTTC,CSVVGQHSYEQYF
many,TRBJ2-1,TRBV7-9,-,TGTGCCAGCACTCCAGCCCGAGGACGTTACAATGAGCAGTTCTTC,CASTPARGRYNEQFF
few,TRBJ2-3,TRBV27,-,TGTGCCAGCAGCCTTCGGGACGGCCCACAGTATTTT,CASSLRDGPQYF
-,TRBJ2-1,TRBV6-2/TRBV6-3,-,TGTGCCAGCAGTTACTCGATTGCTGCCTTGGGGGTCGAGCAGTTCTTC,CASSYSIAALGVEQFF
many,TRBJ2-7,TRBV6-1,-,TGTGCCGCCCGACGTTGGGGGAGCTCCTACGAGCAGTACTTC,CAARRWGSSYEQYF
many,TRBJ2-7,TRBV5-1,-,TGCGCCAGCAGACCGGAGGGGGTGGTGTCTCTCTACGAGCAGTACTTC,CASRPEGVVSLYEQYF
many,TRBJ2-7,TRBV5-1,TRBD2,TGCGCCAGCACTTTGGGGGGGAGTGCCTACGAGCAGTACTTC,CASTLGGSAYEQYF
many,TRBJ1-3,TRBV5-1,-,TGCGCCAGCAGTCCAGGGCGGGCTGGAAACACCATATATTTT,CASSPGRAGNTIYF
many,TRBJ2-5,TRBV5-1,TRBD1,TGCGCCAGCAGCCTCGGACAGGGGGCCCAAGAGACCCAGTACTTC,CASSLGQGAQETQYF
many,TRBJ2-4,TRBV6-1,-,TGTGCCAGCAGTGAAGGTCCAGGGGTAAACATTCAGTACTTC,CASSEGPGVNIQYF
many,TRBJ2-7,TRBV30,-,TGTGCCTGGAGTCCCACGTCGTACGAGCAGTACTTC,CAWSPTSYEQYF
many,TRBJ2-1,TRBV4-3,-,TGCGCCAGCAGCCAAGACCTTAGCTTTAGTGAGCAGTTCTTC,CASSQDLSFSEQFF
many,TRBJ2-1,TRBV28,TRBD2,TGTGCCAGCAGCCGGCCGTGGGGAGGGGAATACAATGAGCAGTTCTTC,CASSRPWGGEYNEQFF
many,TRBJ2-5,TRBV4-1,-,TGCGCCAGCAGCCCCAACGTGGCGGAGACCCAGTACTTC,CASSPNVAETQYF
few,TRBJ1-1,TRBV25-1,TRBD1,TGTGCCAGCAGAGAGACAGGGTGGAACACTGAAGCTTTCTTT,CASRETGWNTEAFF
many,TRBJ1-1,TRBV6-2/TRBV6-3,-,TGTGCCAGCAGTTACTCGCGACAGATGAACACTGAAGCTTTCTTT,CASSYSRQMNTEAFF
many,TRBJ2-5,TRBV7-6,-,TGTGCCAGCAGCTCCGCTTTGTTATTAGAGACCCAGTACTTC,CASSSALLLETQYF
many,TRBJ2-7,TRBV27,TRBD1,TGTGCCAGCAGTTTCCGAGGGGGCATTTACGAGCAGTACTTC,CASSFRGGIYEQYF
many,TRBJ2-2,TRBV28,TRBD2,TGTGCCAGCAGTTTGGGGGGACTAGCGGGAAGGGCCGGGGAGCTGTTTTTT,CASSLGGLAGRAGELFF
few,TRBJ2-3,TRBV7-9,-,TGTGCCAGCTGGAGGGCAACAGATACGCAGTATTTT,CASWRATDTQYF
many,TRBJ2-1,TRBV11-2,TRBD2,TGTGCCAGCAGCCACTCTAGCGGGAGGGGTGAGCAGTTCTTC,CASSHSSGRGEQFF
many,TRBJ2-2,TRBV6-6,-,TGTGCCGGGAGGGGGAGGGCGACCGGGGAGCTGTTTTTT,CAGRGRATGELFF
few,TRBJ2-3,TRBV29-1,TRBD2,TGCAGCGTTGATCCTAGCGGGAGGGCCAATACGCAGTATTTT,CSVDPSGRANTQYF
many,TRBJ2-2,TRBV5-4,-,TGTGCCAGCAGCCCTTGGGCCCGGGAGAGAAGCGGGGAGCTGTTTTTT,CASSPWARERSGELFF
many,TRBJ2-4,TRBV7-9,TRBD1,TGTGCCAGCAGCTTAGGGACAGGGGGCGATGACAAAAACATTCAGTACTTC,CASSLGTGGDDKNIQYF
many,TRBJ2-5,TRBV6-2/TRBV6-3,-,TGTGCCAGCAGTCGACGGCTGAAAGAGACCCAGTACTTC,CASSRRLKETQYF
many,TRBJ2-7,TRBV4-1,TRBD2,TGCGCCAGCAGCCAAGATCCGTCCACCGGACTAGCGGGAAGGGAGCAGTACTTC,CASSQDPSTGLAGREQYF
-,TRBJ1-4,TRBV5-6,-,TGTGCCAGCAGCTTGATCTCTACCCAGGGGGAAAAACTGTTTTTT,CASSLISTQGEKLFF
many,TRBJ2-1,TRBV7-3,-,TGTGCCAGCAGCTTAGGGTCTAGCATCGACAATGAGCAGTTCTTC,CASSLGSSIDNEQFF
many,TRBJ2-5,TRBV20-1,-,TGCAGTGCTAGGGTAGCGGTGAAAGAGACCCAGTACTTC,CSARVAVKETQYF
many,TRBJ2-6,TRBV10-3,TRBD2,TGTGCCCTTGGGGAGGGACGCGACTCTGGGGCCAACGTCCTGACTTTC,CALGEGRDSGANVLTF
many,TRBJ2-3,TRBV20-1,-,TGCAGTGCTAGACCACCCGGGAGAGGCACAGATACGCAGTATTTT,CSARPPGRGTDTQYF
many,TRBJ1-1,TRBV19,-,TGTGCCAGTAGTAAGGAGTTCGGGGGGCGCAGGAACGAAGCTTTCTTT,CASSKEFGGRRNEAFF
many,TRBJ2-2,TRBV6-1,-,TGTGCCAGCAGTGAAAGGACACCCTTGGGGACCGGGGAGCTGTTTTTT,CASSERTPLGTGELFF
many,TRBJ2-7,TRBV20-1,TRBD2,TGCAGTGCTTCCCGTCAGAGCGGGAGCCTAGCTGCCAACGAGCAGTACTTC,CSASRQSGSLAANEQYF
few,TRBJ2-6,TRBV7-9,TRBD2,TGTGCCAGCAGCTTAGGACTAGCGGGAGGGTACTCTGGGGCCAACGTCCTGACTTTC,CASSLGLAGGYSGANVLTF
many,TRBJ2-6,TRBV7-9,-,TGTGCCAGCAGCCAGGGACTTTTCTCAAGTACTGGGGCCAACGTCCTGACTTTC,CASSQGLFSSTGANVLTF
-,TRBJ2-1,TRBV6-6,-,TGTGCCAGCACGGACACCCAGGGGGGGACCTACAATGAGCAGTTCTTC,CASTDTQGGTYNEQFF
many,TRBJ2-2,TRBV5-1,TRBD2,TGCGCCAGCAAAGAGCGGGAGAACACCGGGGAGCTGTTTTTT,CASKERENTGELFF
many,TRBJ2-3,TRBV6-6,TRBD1,TGTGCCAGCAGTTACTCGAAGGGGACAGGGGGCGTCGCAGATACGCAGTATTTT,CASSYSKGTGGVADTQYF